This note documents a single T cell receptor beta chain sequence. Its antigen is unidentified. The entry originates in a study of memory CD4+ T cells and cytomegalovirus serostatus. Overall study results and limits: Each of 67 CMV-associated TCRbeta sequences occurred in one to five individuals.

As handled by the study authors: Out-of-frame sequences were removed, leaving 2,204,828 distinct TCRbeta sequences. Sequencing used immunoSEQ multiplex PCR; TCRdb keeps in-frame clones, though not all of them. V and J calls plus clone size are reproduced from that table; the DNA served to infer D and trimming. The table lists about 26,000 clones, around 75% of them singletons. The CDR3 length is 11 residues. Germline values: CDR1 SGHRS, CDR2 YFSETQ. Trimming stripped 5 bases from V and 4 bases from J, with 6 bases between. The sort gate was single viable CD3+CD4+CD8-CD45RO+ cells for memory CD4+ T cells. CD4+ T cells were isolated by positive magnetic selection.

The specimen was memory CD4+ T cells from blood. The receptor's source is an adult in good health and CMV-seronegative. The rearrangement joins TRBV5-1 to TRBJ1-2; D uncertain. The CDR3 sequence: CASRDGYGYTF. The CDR3 coding sequence is TGCGCCAGCAGGGACGGCTATGGCTACACCTTC. The full variable domain, rest sourced from reference TRBV5-1 and TRBJ1-2, is KAGVTQTPRYLIKTRGQQVTLSCSPISGHRSVSWYQQTPGQGLQFLFEYFSETQRNKGNFPGRFSGRQFSNSRSEMNVSTLELGDSALYLCASRDGYGYTFGSGTRLTVV.